This TCR delta chain stems from a study of Vδ1+ human thymocytes. Sequences come from RNA converted to cDNA by reverse transcription. Pooled V-gene forward primers with one constant-region reverse primer generated the CDR3 amplicons by multiplex PCR. TCRdb repeated clone calling on the multiplex PCR reads with CATT. This table has about 75,000 delta-chain clones, around 34% appearing once. Alphabeta T cells were depleted, then CD3+ Vdelta1+ Vdelta2- thymocytes were FACS-sorted. J was trimmed by 0 bases and V by 0 bases; bases with no gene match: 12. This CDR3 spans 19 amino acids. Germline CDR1 and CDR2: GEAIGNYY and EKD. General study points: Bulk data may be misread because of unexpected Vdelta2 sequences. In the thymus, TRG and TRD repertoires looked highly polyclonal with Gaussian CDR3 lengths. Despite high sort purity, roughly a fifth of thymic T cell receptor delta sequences were Vdelta2.

Only a few counts were recorded for this clone. Its specificity is unknown. Sequenced sample: Vdelta1+ gamma-delta thymocytes from the thymus. The sample's subset: FACS-sorted CD3+ TCRalphabeta- TCRVdelta1+ TCRVdelta2- thymocytes. The receptor comes from a boy under two years old who had congenital heart surgery. This chain links TRDV2 with TRDJ1; 10 bases line up with TRDD3. This CDR3 is CACDTGLGDTSTYTDKLIF. The CDR3 bases are TGTGCCTGTGACACCGGATTGGGGGATACCTCCACGTACACCGATAAACTCATCTTT.